The next 5 T cell receptor beta chains were all read from a single sample in a study of blood T cell repertoires in COVID-19. Generated by immunoSEQ multiplex PCR, the TCRdb table keeps only in-frame clones and is missing some. This sample has 100,000 to 150,000 clones, with 87% found just once. Sequenced material: peripheral blood. The receptor set was obtained from a woman in her 70s with acute or convalescent COVID-19.

The chain couples TRBV23-1 to TRBJ1-2, with no clear D. TRBV23-1 is recorded as an ORF, its role being uncertain. The CDR3 extends over 15 amino acids. V was shortened by 0 bases and J by 0 bases, with 8 bases between the two germline ends. CDR3 in DNA: TGCGCCAGCAGTCAATCAAAACAGACTAACTATGGCTACACCTTC. This translates into CASSQSKQTNYGYTF.

This clone was picked up one time. This sequence joins TRBV5-5 and TRBJ1-4, with D unclear. Trimming removed 2 bases at V and 4 bases at J, with 9 bases between. The CDR3 length is 14 residues. The germline gives CDR1 SGHKS, CDR2 YYEKEE (reference sequence). The CDR3 DNA sequence: TGTGCCAGCAGCTTTGAGCTATTTAATGAAAAACTGTTTTTT. Protein: CASSFELFNEKLFF.

The chain recombines TRBV9 with TRBJ2-3; no firm D call. The germline CDR1 and CDR2 sequences are SGDLS and YYNGEE. The CDR3 loop spans 14 amino acids. V was shortened by 1 base and J by 5 bases, with 11 bases between the two germline ends. Written as DNA, the CDR3 is TGTGCCAGCAGCGTATCGGCAGGTCAAGATACGCAGTATTTT. Translation: CASSVSAGQDTQYF. Variable domain in full (rest from reference TRBV9 and TRBJ2-3): DSGVTQTPKHLITATGQRVTLRCSPRSGDLSVYWYQQSLDQGLQFLIQYYNGEERAKGNILERFSAQQFPDLHSELNLSSLELGDSALYFCASSVSAGQDTQYFGPGTRLTVL.

This clone was counted once. The rearrangement links TRBV7-7 to TRBJ2-5; TRBD2 aligns across 8 bases. CDR1 and CDR2 (germline): SSHAT, FNYEAQ (reference sequence). This CDR3 has 15 amino acids. The J segment lost 4 bases and the V segment lost 3 bases, leaving 7 bases of the junction unmatched. The CDR3 bases are TGTGCCAGCAGCTTCACGGGGGGGCCTGGAGAGACCCAGTACTTC. Translating it yields CASSFTGGPGETQYF.

This CDR3 reads CASSLRQGAGANVLTF. The DNA for the CDR3 is TGTGCCAGTAGTTTAAGGCAGGGGGCTGGGGCCAACGTCCTGACTTTC. This chain links TRBV19 with TRBJ2-6, with 7 bases identical to TRBD1. Trimming cost V 5 bases and J 2 bases; bases outside gene matches: 6. Germline V lookup: CDR1 LNHDA, CDR2 SQIVND (reference sequence). This CDR3 has 16 residues.